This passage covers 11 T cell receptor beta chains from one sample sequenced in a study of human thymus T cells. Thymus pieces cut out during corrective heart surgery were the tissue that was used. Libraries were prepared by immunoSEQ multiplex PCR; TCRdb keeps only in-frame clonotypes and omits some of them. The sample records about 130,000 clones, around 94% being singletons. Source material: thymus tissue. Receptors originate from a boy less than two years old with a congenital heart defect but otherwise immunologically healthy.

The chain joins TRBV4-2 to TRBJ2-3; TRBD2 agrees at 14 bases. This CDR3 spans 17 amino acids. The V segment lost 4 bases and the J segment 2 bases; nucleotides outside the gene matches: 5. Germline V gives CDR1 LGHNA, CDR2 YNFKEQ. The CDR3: CASSRGTSGGLTDTQYF. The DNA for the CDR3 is TGTGCCAGCAGCCGCGGGACTAGCGGGGGCCTCACAGATACGCAGTATTTT.

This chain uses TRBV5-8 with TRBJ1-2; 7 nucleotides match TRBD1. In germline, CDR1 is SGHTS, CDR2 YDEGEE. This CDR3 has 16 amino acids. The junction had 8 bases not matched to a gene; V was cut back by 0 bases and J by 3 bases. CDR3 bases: TGTGCCAGCAGCTTGGTGGCAGAACAGGGGTACTATGGCTACACCTTC. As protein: CASSLVAEQGYYGYTF.

The CDR3 nucleotides read TGTGCCAGCAGCATTAAGAGCGGGGGGGCGTCTGATGAGCAGTTCTTC. Translation: CASSIKSGGASDEQFF. The J gene is TRBJ2-1, the V gene TRBV5-6; 10 nucleotides agree with TRBD2. The CDR3 totals 16 residues. V was pared by 4 bases and J by 8 bases, with 12 bases of the junction left unmatched. Germline loops: CDR1 SGHDT, CDR2 YYEEEE.

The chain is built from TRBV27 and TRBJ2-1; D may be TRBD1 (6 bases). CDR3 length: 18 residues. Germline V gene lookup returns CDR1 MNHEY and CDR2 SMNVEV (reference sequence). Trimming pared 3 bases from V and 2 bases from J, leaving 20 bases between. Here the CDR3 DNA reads TGTGCCAGCAGTTTGGCGCCGGACAGTCAAGAAGCCTACAATGAGCAGTTCTTC. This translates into CASSLAPDSQEAYNEQFF.

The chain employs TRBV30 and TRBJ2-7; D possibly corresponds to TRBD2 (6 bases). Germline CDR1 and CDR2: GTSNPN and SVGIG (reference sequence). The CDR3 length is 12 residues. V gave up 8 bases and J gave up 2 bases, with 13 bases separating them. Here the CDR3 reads CAARDFTYEQYF. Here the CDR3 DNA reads TGTGCCGCCCGGGACTTTACCTACGAGCAGTACTTC.

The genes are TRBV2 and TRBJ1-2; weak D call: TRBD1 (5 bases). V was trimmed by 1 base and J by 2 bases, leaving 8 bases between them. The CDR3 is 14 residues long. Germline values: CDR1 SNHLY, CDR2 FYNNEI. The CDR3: CASSEGDLNYGYTF. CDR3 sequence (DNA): TGTGCCAGCAGTGAAGGGGACCTCAACTATGGCTACACCTTC.

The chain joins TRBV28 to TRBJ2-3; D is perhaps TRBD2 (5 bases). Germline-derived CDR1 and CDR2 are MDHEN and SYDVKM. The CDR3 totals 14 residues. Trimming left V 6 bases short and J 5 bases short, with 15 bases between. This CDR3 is CASSWVARVDTQYF. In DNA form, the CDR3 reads TGTGCCAGCAGCTGGGTAGCGAGGGTAGATACGCAGTATTTT.

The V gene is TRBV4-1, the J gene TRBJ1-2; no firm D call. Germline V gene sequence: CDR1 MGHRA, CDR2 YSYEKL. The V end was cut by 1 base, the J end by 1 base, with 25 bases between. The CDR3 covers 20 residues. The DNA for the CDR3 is TGCGCCAGCAGCCAAGTAGGTGGTTCGGTCGAACCAATGGGTAACTATGGCTACACCTTC. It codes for CASSQVGGSVEPMGNYGYTF.

For the CDR3, the DNA is TGTGCCAGCTCGGACAGGCAACGAAACCTGTATGGCTACACCTTC. Protein product: CASSDRQRNLYGYTF. The chain employs TRBV18 and TRBJ1-2, with 7 bases that match TRBD1. This CDR3 is built from 15 residues. V lost 6 bases, J lost 5 bases, and 12 bases stayed unmatched. Looked up from germline, CDR1 is KGHSH and CDR2 is LQKENI.

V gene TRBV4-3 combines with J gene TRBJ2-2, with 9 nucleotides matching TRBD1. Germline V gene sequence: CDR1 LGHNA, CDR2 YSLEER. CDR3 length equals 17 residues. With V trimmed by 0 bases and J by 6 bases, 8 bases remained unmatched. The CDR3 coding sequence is TGCGCCAGCAGCCAAGACTCCGGGACAGGGCTGTCCGGGGAGCTGTTTTTT. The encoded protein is CASSQDSGTGLSGELFF.

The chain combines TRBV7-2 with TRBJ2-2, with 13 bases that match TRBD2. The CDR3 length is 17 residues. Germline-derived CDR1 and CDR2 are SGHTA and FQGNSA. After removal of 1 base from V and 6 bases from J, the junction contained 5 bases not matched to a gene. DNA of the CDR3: TGTGCCAGCAGCTTAGGAGAGGGACTAGCGGGGCCCGGGGAGCTGTTTTTT. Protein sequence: CASSLGEGLAGPGELFF.